This T cell receptor (beta chain) emerged from a study of T cell changes during pregnancy in multiple sclerosis (dated by TCRdb to the late 2010s). With respect to the entire study: The study looked at changes in the T cell repertoire across pregnancy in women with multiple sclerosis.

Preparation of the library involved the immunoSEQ multiplex PCR assay. In TCRdb, the immuneACCESS table is reduced to in-frame sequences with V and J assigned. These tables do not hold every clone; where another copy was compared, an unresolved V gene accounts for under half, and the others remain unexplained. In this sample the table shows about 85,000 clones, 91% of which occur a single time. More than 2% of the sample is held by the ten biggest clonotypes. The CDR3 holds 12 amino acids from the cysteine to the phenylalanine. Of all the DNA, just the CDR3 is kept, 36 bases in frame from base 1. Trimming costs V 4 bases and J 7 bases, and their ends lie 5 bases apart. CDR1 and CDR2, per the germline V gene, are MNHEY and SVGAGI. Of note for this clone: The clone's antigen remains unknown. No qualities accompany the bases; no much larger clone lies one base away.

The sequence was obtained from a female donor with multiple sclerosis, enrolled in a pregnancy study. The chain is encoded by TRBV6-5 joined to TRBJ1-6, with the identity of the D gene unclear. The sample in question was peripheral blood, obtained in the first trimester of pregnancy. The DNA sequence reads TGTGCCAGCAGTTTTCAGAATTCACCCCTCCACTTT. Its translation reads: CASSFQNSPLHF.